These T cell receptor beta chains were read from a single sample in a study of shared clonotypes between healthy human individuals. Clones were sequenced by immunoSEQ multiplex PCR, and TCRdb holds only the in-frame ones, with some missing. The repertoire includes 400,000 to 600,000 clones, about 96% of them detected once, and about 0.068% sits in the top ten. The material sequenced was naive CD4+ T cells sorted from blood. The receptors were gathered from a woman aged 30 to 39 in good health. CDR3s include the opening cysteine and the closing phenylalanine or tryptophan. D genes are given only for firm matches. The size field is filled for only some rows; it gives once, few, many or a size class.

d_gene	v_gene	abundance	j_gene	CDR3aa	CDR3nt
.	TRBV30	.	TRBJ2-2	CAWTLGIGELFF	TGTGCCTGGACTCTAGGTATCGGGGAGCTGTTTTTT
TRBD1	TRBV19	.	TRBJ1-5	CASSPWTGYSNQPQHF	TGTGCCAGTAGTCCCTGGACAGGCTATAGCAATCAGCCCCAGCATTTT
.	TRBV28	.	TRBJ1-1	CASSLLLSATEAFF	TGTGCCAGCAGTTTATTACTGTCCGCGACTGAAGCTTTCTTT
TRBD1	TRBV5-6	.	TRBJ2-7	CASSALAGTGSYEQYF	TGTGCCAGCAGCGCCCTAGCCGGGACAGGGTCCTACGAGCAGTACTTC
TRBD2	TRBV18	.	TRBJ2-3	CASSPSGRSTDTQYF	TGTGCCAGCTCACCAAGCGGGAGGAGCACAGATACGCAGTATTTT
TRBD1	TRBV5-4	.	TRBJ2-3	CASSGTADTDTQYF	TGTGCCAGCAGTGGGACAGCAGACACAGATACGCAGTATTTT
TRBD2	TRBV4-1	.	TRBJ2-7	CASSRASGSGRYEQYF	TGCGCCAGCAGCCGGGCAAGCGGTAGCGGGAGGTATGAGCAGTACTTC
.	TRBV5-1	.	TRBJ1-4	CASSRTVANEKLFF	TGCGCCAGCAGCCGGACGGTAGCTAATGAAAAACTGTTTTTT
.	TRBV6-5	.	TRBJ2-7	CASSMDYYLGYEQYF	TGTGCCAGCAGTATGGACTACTACTTAGGCTACGAGCAGTACTTC
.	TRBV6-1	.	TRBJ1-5	CASSEALPRASNQPQHF	TGTGCCAGCAGTGAAGCGCTTCCACGGGCTAGCAATCAGCCCCAGCATTTT
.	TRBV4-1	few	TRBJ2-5	CASSQAGALQETQYF	TGCGCCAGCAGCCAAGCGGGAGCCCTCCAGGAGACCCAGTACTTC
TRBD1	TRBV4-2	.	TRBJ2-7	CASSLVTGTGAPEQYF	TGTGCCAGCAGCCTTGTCACCGGGACAGGGGCCCCCGAGCAGTACTTC
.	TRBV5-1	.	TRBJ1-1	CASSLATGSNTEAFF	TGCGCCAGCAGCTTGGCCACAGGTTCGAACACTGAAGCTTTCTTT
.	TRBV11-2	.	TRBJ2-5	CASSLDGGRQETQYF	TGTGCCAGCAGCTTAGATGGGGGACGGCAAGAGACCCAGTACTTC
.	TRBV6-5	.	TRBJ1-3	CASSGGNTIYF	TGTGCCAGCAGCGGTGGAAACACCATATATTTT
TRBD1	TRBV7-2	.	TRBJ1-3	CASSLAPGTASGNTIYF	TGTGCCAGCAGCTTAGCACCCGGGACAGCCTCTGGAAACACCATATATTTT
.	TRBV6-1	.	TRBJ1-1	CASQVGATEAFF	TGTGCCTCCCAGGTGGGGGCCACTGAAGCTTTCTTT
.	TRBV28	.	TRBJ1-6	CASRSPRQEDNSPLHF	TGTGCCAGCAGGAGCCCAAGACAGGAGGATAATTCACCCCTCCACTTT
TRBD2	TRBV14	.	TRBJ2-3	CASSPKAGREGTDTQYF	TGTGCCAGCAGCCCAAAGGCGGGACGGGAGGGGACAGATACGCAGTATTTT
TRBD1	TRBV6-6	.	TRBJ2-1	CASSYGQGFRQFF	TGTGCCAGCAGTTACGGACAGGGATTTAGGCAGTTCTTC
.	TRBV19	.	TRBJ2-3	CASSMRRGEPDTQYF	TGTGCCAGTAGTATGAGGCGAGGGGAACCAGATACGCAGTATTTT
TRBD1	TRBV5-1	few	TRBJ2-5	CASSRTGGAGETQYF	TGCGCCAGCAGCAGGACAGGGGGCGCGGGAGAGACCCAGTACTTC
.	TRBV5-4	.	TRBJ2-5	CASSWEPLKGTQYF	TGTGCCAGCAGCTGGGAGCCCTTAAAGGGGACCCAGTACTTC
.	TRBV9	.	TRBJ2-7	CASSVGVGQGRQYF	TGTGCCAGCAGCGTAGGAGTTGGGCAGGGAAGACAGTACTTC
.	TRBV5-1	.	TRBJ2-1	CASSLEPTGVGNEQFF	TGCGCCAGCAGCTTGGAGCCGACAGGAGTTGGCAATGAGCAGTTCTTC
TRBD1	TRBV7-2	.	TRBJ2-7	CASSFRQGWHEQYF	TGTGCCAGCAGCTTCAGACAGGGTTGGCACGAGCAGTACTTC
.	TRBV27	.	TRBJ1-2	CASSQGTSWGYTF	TGTGCCAGCAGTCAAGGGACATCCTGGGGCTACACCTTC
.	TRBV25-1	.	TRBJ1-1	CASSLSGNTEAFF	TGTGCCAGCAGTCTCAGCGGCAACACTGAAGCTTTCTTT
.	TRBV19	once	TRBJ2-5	CASSTSETQYF	TGTGCCAGTAGTACTTCGGAGACCCAGTACTTC
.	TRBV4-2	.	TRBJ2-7	CASSQVSRGSYEQYF	TGTGCCAGCAGCCAAGTTTCGAGGGGTTCCTACGAGCAGTACTTC
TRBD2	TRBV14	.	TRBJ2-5	CASSLGTTQIGTQYF	TGTGCCAGCAGCCTAGGGACTACCCAAATCGGAACCCAGTACTTC
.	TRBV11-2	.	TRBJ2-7	CASSLFDSGRVSGEQYF	TGTGCCAGCAGCTTATTCGACTCGGGCAGGGTGTCGGGTGAGCAGTACTTC
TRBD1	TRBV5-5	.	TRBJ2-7	CASSLGQGAHEQYF	TGTGCCAGCAGCTTGGGTCAGGGGGCCCACGAGCAGTACTTC
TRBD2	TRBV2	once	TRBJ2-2	CASSDPGLAATGELFF	TGTGCCAGCAGCGATCCGGGACTAGCCGCCACCGGGGAGCTGTTTTTT
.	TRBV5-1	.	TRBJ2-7	CASSSPGAEQYF	TGCGCCAGCAGCTCCCCGGGGGCCGAGCAGTACTTC
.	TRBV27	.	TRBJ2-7	CASSSQLRDSYEQYF	TGTGCCAGCAGTTCGCAGTTGAGGGACTCCTACGAGCAGTACTTC
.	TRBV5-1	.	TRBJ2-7	CASSLGRHEQYF	TGCGCCAGCAGCTTGGGACGCCACGAGCAGTACTTC
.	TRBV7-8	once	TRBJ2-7	CASSSLSGKRYEQYF	TGTGCCAGCAGCTCCCTTAGTGGGAAAAGGTACGAGCAGTACTTC
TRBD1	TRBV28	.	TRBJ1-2	CASSPASAGGSNYGYTF	TGTGCCAGCAGTCCGGCATCCGCAGGGGGAAGTAACTATGGCTACACCTTC
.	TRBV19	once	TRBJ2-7	CASSIAQGRVYEQYF	TGTGCCAGTAGTATTGCTCAGGGGAGGGTCTACGAGCAGTACTTC
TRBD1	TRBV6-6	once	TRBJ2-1	CASSKTGGGYNNEQFF	TGTGCCAGCAGTAAGACAGGGGGAGGATACAACAATGAGCAGTTCTTC
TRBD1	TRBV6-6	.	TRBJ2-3	CASRPTGGAGDTQYF	TGTGCCAGCAGACCCACAGGGGGCGCAGGAGATACGCAGTATTTT
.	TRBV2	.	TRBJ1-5	CASSEVGGGQPQHF	TGTGCCAGCAGTGAAGTGGGGGGAGGTCAGCCCCAGCATTTT
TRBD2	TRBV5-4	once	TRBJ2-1	CASSWSAGVSYNEQFF	TGTGCCAGCAGCTGGTCTGCGGGAGTATCCTACAATGAGCAGTTCTTC
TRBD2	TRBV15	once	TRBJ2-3	CATSRRLAGVTDTQYF	TGTGCCACCAGCAGAAGGCTAGCGGGAGTTACAGATACGCAGTATTTT
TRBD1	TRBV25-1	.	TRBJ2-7	CASSGVTGFNEQYF	TGTGCCAGCAGTGGGGTGACAGGGTTCAACGAGCAGTACTTC
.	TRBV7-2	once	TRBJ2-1	CASSLAEGVYNEQFF	TGTGCCAGCAGCTTAGCGGAGGGAGTCTACAATGAGCAGTTCTTC